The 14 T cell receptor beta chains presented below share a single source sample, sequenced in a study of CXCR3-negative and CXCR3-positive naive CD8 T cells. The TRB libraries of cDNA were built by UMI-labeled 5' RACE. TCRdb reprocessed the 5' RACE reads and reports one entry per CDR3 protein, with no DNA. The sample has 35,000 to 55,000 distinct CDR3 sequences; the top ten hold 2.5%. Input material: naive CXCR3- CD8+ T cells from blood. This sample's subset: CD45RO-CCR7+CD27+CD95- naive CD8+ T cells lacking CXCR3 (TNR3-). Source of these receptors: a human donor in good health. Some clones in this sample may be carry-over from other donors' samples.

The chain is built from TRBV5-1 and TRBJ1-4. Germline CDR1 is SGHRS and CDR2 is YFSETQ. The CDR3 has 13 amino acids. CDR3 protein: CASSFRPGEKLFF. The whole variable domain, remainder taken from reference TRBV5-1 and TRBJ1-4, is KAGVTQTPRYLIKTRGQQVTLSCSPISGHRSVSWYQQTPGQGLQFLFEYFSETQRNKGNFPGRFSGRQFSNSRSEMNVSTLELGDSALYLCASSFRPGEKLFFGSGTQLSVL.

CDR3 amino acids: CASSSEGHLKDF. The chain combines TRBV5-1 with TRBJ2-7; the TCRdb D gene call, TRBD1, has no DNA to confirm it. The CDR3 is 12 amino acids. Germline V gene lookup returns CDR1 SGHRS and CDR2 YFSETQ.

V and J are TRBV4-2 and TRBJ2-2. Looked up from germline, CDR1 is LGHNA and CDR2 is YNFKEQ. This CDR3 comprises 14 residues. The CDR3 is CASSQVSDPGELFF.

CDR3 in amino acids: CASSRLEFHYEQYF. The rearrangement links TRBV6-2 or TRBV6-3 to TRBJ2-7; TCRdb selects TRBD2, and the lack of DNA leaves this call unchecked. The CDR3 loop spans 14 amino acids. CDR1 MNHEY and CDR2 SVGEGT come from the germline V gene.

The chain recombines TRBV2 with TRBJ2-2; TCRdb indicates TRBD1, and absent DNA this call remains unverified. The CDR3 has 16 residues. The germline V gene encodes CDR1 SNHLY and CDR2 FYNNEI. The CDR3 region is CASSPDGGGGTGELFF.

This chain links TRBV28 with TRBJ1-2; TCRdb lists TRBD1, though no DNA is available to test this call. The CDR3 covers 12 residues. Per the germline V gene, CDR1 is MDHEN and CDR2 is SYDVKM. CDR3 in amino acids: CASSPDRAGYTF.

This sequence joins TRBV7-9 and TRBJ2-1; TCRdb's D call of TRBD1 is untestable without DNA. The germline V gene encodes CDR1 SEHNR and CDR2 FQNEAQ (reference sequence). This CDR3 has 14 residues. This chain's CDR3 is CASSLGQGVHEQFF.

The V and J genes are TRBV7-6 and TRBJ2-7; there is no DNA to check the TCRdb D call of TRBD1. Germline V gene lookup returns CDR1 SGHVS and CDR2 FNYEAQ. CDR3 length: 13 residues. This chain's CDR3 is CASRGANSYEQYF.

The CDR3 protein is CASRRGVNNEQFF. This chain links TRBV28 with TRBJ2-1; the TRBD2 assignment by TCRdb is unverifiable without DNA. Germline V gives CDR1 MDHEN, CDR2 SYDVKM. The CDR3 consists of 13 residues.

The CDR3: CASSEAEGQPNSPLHF. The chain links TRBV6-1 to TRBJ1-6; TCRdb names TRBD1, which stays unverified in the absence of DNA. There are 16 residues in the CDR3. The germline gives CDR1 MNHNS, CDR2 SASEGT.

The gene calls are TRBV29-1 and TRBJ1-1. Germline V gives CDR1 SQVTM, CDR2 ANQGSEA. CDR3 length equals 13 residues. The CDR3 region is CSVEDPWGTEAFF.

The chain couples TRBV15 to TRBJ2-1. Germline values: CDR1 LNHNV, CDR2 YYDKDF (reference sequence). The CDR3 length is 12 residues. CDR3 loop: CATSRVGGEQFF. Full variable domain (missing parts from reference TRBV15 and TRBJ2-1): DAMVIQNPRYQVTQFGKPVTLSCSQTLNHNVMYWYQQKSSQAPKLLFHYYDKDFNNEADTPDNFQSRRPNTSFCFLDIRSPGLGDTAMYLCATSRVGGEQFFGPGTRLTVL.

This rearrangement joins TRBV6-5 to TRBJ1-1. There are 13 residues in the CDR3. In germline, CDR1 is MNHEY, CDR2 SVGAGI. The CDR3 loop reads CASSSSGTAEAFF.

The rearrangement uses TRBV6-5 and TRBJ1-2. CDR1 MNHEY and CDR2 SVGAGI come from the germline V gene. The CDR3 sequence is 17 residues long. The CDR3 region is CASSYSRALVAFYGYTF.